This is a list of T cell receptor beta chains from one sample in a study of cytomegalovirus exposure and HLA in healthy donors. Assay: immunoSEQ multiplex PCR; the TCRdb copy retains only in-frame clones and omits some. The sample contains roughly 160,000 clones, less than 80% of which appear only once. Sequenced sample: PBMCs. The receptors derive from a man between 40 and 49 years old in good health and CMV-seronegative. Both conserved end residues are part of each CDR3. The D gene is left open where the match is weak. Not every row has a clone size; where given, it reads once, few, many or a size class.

>-|TRBV6-6|TRBJ2-3|-
TGTGCCAGCAGTTACGGGGCCGGGTGGGGCACAGATACGCAGTATTTT
CASSYGAGWGTDTQYF
>-|TRBV7-9|TRBJ2-7|TRBD1
TGTGCCAGCAGCTTAGACGGGACAGGGGGCCACGAGCAGTACTTC
CASSLDGTGGHEQYF
>-|TRBV27|TRBJ1-5|-
TGTGCCAGCAGTTTACAGGGTAGCAATCAGCCCCAGCATTTT
CASSLQGSNQPQHF
>-|TRBV18|TRBJ2-5|-
TGTGCCAGCTCACCCTCCTGGGGCCAGCAAGAGACCCAGTACTTC
CASSPSWGQQETQYF
>few|TRBV15|TRBJ2-3|-
TGTGCCACCAGCAGAGACATTACAGATACGCAGTATTTT
CATSRDITDTQYF
>few|TRBV6-5|TRBJ1-2|-
TGTGCCAGCACTAAACTTGGGGGGGTCGGCTACACCTTC
CASTKLGGVGYTF
>-|TRBV6-5|TRBJ2-2|TRBD1
TGTGCCAGCAGCCCCGGGACAGCACACACCGGGGAGCTGTTTTTT
CASSPGTAHTGELFF
>-|TRBV4-3|TRBJ2-2|TRBD2
TGCGCCAGCAGCCAAGAAGTGGCGGGAGGGTTGGCCGGGGAGCTGTTTTTT
CASSQEVAGGLAGELFF
>-|TRBV5-1|TRBJ2-2|-
TGCGCCAGCAGGACAAACCCGAACACCGGGGAGCTGTTTTTT
CASRTNPNTGELFF
>-|TRBV30|TRBJ2-5|TRBD2
TGTGCCTGGAGGGTTAGCGGGAAAGAGACCCAGTACTTC
CAWRVSGKETQYF
>-|TRBV5-1|TRBJ2-7|TRBD1
TGCGCCAGCAGCTTACCAACTCCGGGACAGGGGGTCGAGCAGTACTTC
CASSLPTPGQGVEQYF
>few|TRBV29-1|TRBJ1-2|-
TGCAGCGTCCCCTCTTTCGTCGACTATGGCTACACCTTC
CSVPSFVDYGYTF
>-|TRBV5-1|TRBJ2-6|-
TGCGCCAGCAGCTTGGGGGGCAACGGGGCCAACGTCCTGACTTTC
CASSLGGNGANVLTF
>-|TRBV15|TRBJ2-5|TRBD2
TGTGCCACCAGCAGAGTAGCGGGAGGGGAAGAGACCCAGTACTTC
CATSRVAGGEETQYF
>-|TRBV5-1|TRBJ2-1|-
TGCGCCAGCTTCGGAGGGACCGGCGATGAGCAGTTCTTC
CASFGGTGDEQFF
>-|TRBV5-5|TRBJ2-7|TRBD2
TGTGCCAGCAGCTCTGGACGAGGTAGCGGGAGCTACGAGCAGTACTTC
CASSSGRGSGSYEQYF
>-|TRBV28|TRBJ2-3|TRBD2
TGTGCCAGCAGTTCCGGGTGGCTCCTAGCGGGGAGCACAGATACGCAGTATTTT
CASSSGWLLAGSTDTQYF
>-|TRBV7-9|TRBJ2-2|TRBD1
TGTGCCAGCAGCTCCGGACAGGGCCCTACCGGGGAGCTGTTTTTT
CASSSGQGPTGELFF
>-|TRBV14|TRBJ1-1|-
TGTGCCAGCAGCCAAGAAGGACACCACACTGAAGCTTTCTTT
CASSQEGHHTEAFF
>-|TRBV7-2|TRBJ2-5|-
TGTGCCAGCAGCTTATTGGGCGGGATTGGGCAAGAGACCCAGTACTTC
CASSLLGGIGQETQYF
>-|TRBV18|TRBJ2-7|TRBD1
TGTGCCAGCTCACCAGCAGCAGGGGGTAACTACGAGCAGTACTTC
CASSPAAGGNYEQYF
>-|TRBV18|TRBJ2-1|TRBD2
TGTGCCAGCTCGACTAGCGGGAGTTACAATGAGCAGTTCTTC
CASSTSGSYNEQFF
>-|TRBV6-5|TRBJ1-1|-
TGTGCCAGCAGTTTGGGGATGGGAGAAAGAACTGAAGCTTTCTTT
CASSLGMGERTEAFF
>-|TRBV2|TRBJ2-3|TRBD1
TGTGCCAGCAGTGCCGGGGGACAGGGCTACACAGATACGCAGTATTTT
CASSAGGQGYTDTQYF
>-|TRBV29-1|TRBJ2-1|-
TGCAGCGTTGTGTCTCTCAATGAGCAGTTCTTC
CSVVSLNEQFF
>few|TRBV19|TRBJ2-6|-
TGTGCCAGTAGGCCCTCTGGGGCCAACGGCCTGACTTTC
CASRPSGANGLTF
>-|TRBV5-1|TRBJ2-1|TRBD1
TGCGCCAGCAGCGGCTTACAGGGGGCCACGCACAATGAGCAGTTCTTC
CASSGLQGATHNEQFF
>-|TRBV5-6|TRBJ2-7|-
TGTGCCAGCAGCTTCGATAAGGACAGACACGAGCAGTACTTC
CASSFDKDRHEQYF
>-|TRBV27|TRBJ2-7|TRBD1
TGTGCCAGCAGTTTAACACGACAGGGCGGCTCCTACGAGCAGTACTTC
CASSLTRQGGSYEQYF
>-|TRBV5-6|TRBJ2-3|TRBD1
TGTGCCAGCAGCGTGGACAGGGTGGCAGATACGCAGTATTTT
CASSVDRVADTQYF
>-|TRBV7-9|TRBJ1-6|-
TGTGCCAGCAGCTTAAATTTGGAGGGGAGAGGTTCACCCCTCCACTTT
CASSLNLEGRGSPLHF
>-|TRBV2|TRBJ1-5|-
TGTGCCAGCAGGGTTACAGGGAATAGGGAGCCCCAGCATTTT
CASRVTGNREPQHF
>-|TRBV19|TRBJ2-7|-
TGTGCCAGTAGTCTCGGCGCAGGCTACGAGCAGTACTTC
CASSLGAGYEQYF
>-|TRBV30|TRBJ2-2|TRBD1
TGTGCCTGGATGAACAGGGGGCGCGCCGGGGAGCTGTTTTTT
CAWMNRGRAGELFF
>-|TRBV29-1|TRBJ2-4|TRBD1
TGCAGCGTTACGGACAGGCGGGTCAAAAACAGTCAGTACTTC
CSVTDRRVKNSQYF
>-|TRBV9|TRBJ2-1|-
TGTGCCAGCAGCGTAGATGCGGGATCATCCTACAATGAGCAGTTCTTC
CASSVDAGSSYNEQFF
>few|TRBV2|TRBJ1-4|-
TGTGCCAGCAGGAGGGCAACTAATGAAAAACTGTTTTTT
CASRRATNEKLFF